This T cell receptor beta chain was sequenced during a study of T-cell memory formation after mild COVID-19. TCRdb called the 5' RACE reads again in MiXCR, with one record for every CDR3 protein. This sample has 300,000 to 350,000 distinct CDR3 sequences; about 13% occur once, and the top ten carry about 20%. A few counts support this clonotype. CDR3 length: 15 amino acids. Trimming pared 8 bases from V and 5 bases from J, leaving 20 bases between. Germline V gene data show CDR1 as KGHSH and CDR2 as LQKENI. The specimen was PBMCs or a T cell subset sorted from them (not recorded which). The chain is built from TRBV18 and TRBJ2-3; D tentatively fits TRBD1 or TRBD2 (5 bases each). This receptor was identified in a man younger than 35 who had mild COVID-19 (a few samples of this study predate the infection). Cell type and time point are not known. In nucleotides, the CDR3 is TGTGCCAGCCAAACCGGCGAGGGGCAGATAGATACGCAGTATTTT. The encoded protein is CASQTGEGQIDTQYF.